This T cell receptor beta chain emerged from a study of spatial heterogeneity in lung cancer. The wider study: The donors were 72 patients with non-small cell lung cancer that was early-stage and untreated. Every unique TCR and UMI combination, on average, appeared more than ten times in raw reads.

Germline CDR1 is SGHTA and CDR2 is FQGNSA. CDR3 length: 15 amino acids. Deletions cut 5 bases from V and 6 bases from J, with 18 bases between. Every TCR cDNA molecule bore a unique molecular identifier. TCRdb independently ran MiXCR on the 5' RACE reads; one entry per CDR3 protein. The repertoire consists of around 15,000 distinct CDR3 sequences, with 19% occurring once and the leading ten covering roughly 6.7%. The time point is: blood at routine non-recurrence follow-up after resection. In each case, whole RNA from tumor, nontumor lung or frozen PBMC was sequenced unsorted. The TCR sequence derives from a male donor with early-stage non-small cell lung cancer. The starting material was PBMCs, obtained at follow-up. The chain uses TRBV7-2 and TRBJ2-3; D is tentatively TRBD1 or TRBD2 (5 bases each). In DNA, the CDR3 is TGTGCCAGCAGCAAGGGGACGGTGAAAGGGGATACGCAGTATTTT. Translation: CASSKGTVKGDTQYF.